A single sample is the source of the 27 T cell receptor beta chains below, sequenced in a study of cytomegalovirus exposure and HLA in healthy donors. 60 Vbeta and 13 Jbeta primers were used in PCR. Repertoires were generated with immunoSEQ multiplex PCR, while TCRdb's copy carries only in-frame clones and drops some. Among approximately 160,000 clones, 65% to 85% were seen once, and the ten largest hold around 3%. Sequencing was performed on PBMCs. Receptors were obtained from a woman in her 50s in good health and CMV-seropositive.

The chain uses TRBV11-2 and TRBJ2-2; D perhaps matches TRBD2 (5 bases). V gave up 5 bases and J gave up 6 bases, with 10 bases separating them. The CDR3 sequence is 13 residues long. Germline-derived CDR1 and CDR2 are SGHAT and FQNNGV. CDR3 DNA: TGTGCCAGCAGCGCGGACGGGGCCGGGGAGCTGTTTTTT. Its translation is CASSADGAGELFF.

The CDR3 spells CAISDSDSRTEAFF. The CDR3 coding sequence is TGTGCCATCAGTGACTCGGACTCACGGACTGAAGCTTTCTTT. The chain recombines TRBV10-3 with TRBJ1-1, with D hard to call. Germline V gene sequence: CDR1 ENHRY, CDR2 SYGVKD. The V gene lost 3 bases and the J gene lost 5 bases, with 13 bases spanning the gap. The CDR3 has 14 amino acids.

The chain couples TRBV5-1 to TRBJ2-7, with D perhaps TRBD2 (6 bases). This CDR3 spans 18 amino acids. V was clipped by 4 bases and J by 0 bases, with 23 bases between them. CDR1 and CDR2 (germline): SGHRS, YFSETQ. CDR3 DNA: TGCGCCAGCAGCCTGCGGGGACCAGACCAAAACCCCTCCTACGAGCAGTACTTC. This translates into CASSLRGPDQNPSYEQYF.

The chain combines TRBV9 with TRBJ1-6; 7 bases fit TRBD1. Germline V gene sequence: CDR1 SGDLS, CDR2 YYNGEE. After removal of 2 bases from V and 9 bases from J, the junction contained 17 bases not matched to a gene. CDR3 length equals 18 residues. This CDR3 reads CASSVSSGSDRLSSPLHF. The CDR3 coding sequence is TGTGCCAGCAGCGTGTCCTCCGGTTCGGACAGGTTAAGTTCACCCCTCCACTTT.

This clone was picked up one time. The J gene is TRBJ1-1, the V gene TRBV18; 7 bases line up with TRBD1. Trimming removed 6 bases from V and 6 bases from J; junction bases left unmatched: 10. The CDR3 has 14 residues. Germline V gives CDR1 KGHSH, CDR2 LQKENI. The CDR3 spells CASSQTGTWAEAFF. The CDR3 DNA is TGTGCCAGCTCTCAGACAGGGACTTGGGCTGAAGCTTTCTTT.

This chain joins TRBV15 and TRBJ2-5, with TRBD1 identical over 7 bases. Germline trimming cut 0 bases from V and 3 bases from J; bases unmatched to any gene: 16. There are 19 residues in the CDR3. Germline lookup yields CDR1 LNHNV and CDR2 YYDKDF (reference sequence). Here the CDR3 DNA reads TGTGCCACCAGCAGAGATGCCCTTGGGGAACAGGGGCCCGAAGAGACCCAGTACTTC. Amino acid sequence: CATSRDALGEQGPEETQYF. The full variable domain, completed using reference TRBV15 and TRBJ2-5, is DAMVIQNPRYQVTQFGKPVTLSCSQTLNHNVMYWYQQKSSQAPKLLFHYYDKDFNNEADTPDNFQSRRPNTSFCFLDIRSPGLGDTAMYLCATSRDALGEQGPEETQYFGPGTRLLVL.

This CDR3 reads CASSLKSRSSGNTIYF. The CDR3 nucleotides read TGTGCCAGCAGCTTAAAATCGCGGTCCTCTGGAAACACCATATATTTT. The V gene is TRBV7-9, the J gene TRBJ1-3; no firm D call. The germline V and J ends were trimmed by 2 bases and 0 bases, with 11 bases remaining between them. Germline CDR1 is SEHNR and CDR2 is FQNEAQ (reference sequence). CDR3 size: 16 residues.

The V and J genes are TRBV6-1 and TRBJ2-7; 9 bases align to TRBD1. Germline V CDR1 and CDR2: MNHNS, SASEGT. This CDR3 is built from 14 residues. V lost 5 bases and J lost 1; bases outside the gene matches: 3. The CDR3: CASSSGQGSYEQYF. Written as DNA, the CDR3 is TGTGCCAGCAGTTCGGGACAGGGATCCTACGAGCAGTACTTC.

This chain links TRBV2 with TRBJ1-2; D is possibly TRBD1 (6 bases). The CDR3 is made up of 16 amino acids. Trimming removed 7 bases from V and 0 bases from J, with 18 bases in between. Germline V gives CDR1 SNHLY, CDR2 FYNNEI. The CDR3: CASIHVGGRPNYGYTF. The DNA of the CDR3 is TGTGCCAGCATACACGTGGGGGGGCGCCCTAACTATGGCTACACCTTC.

V and J are TRBV2 and TRBJ2-2; 8 bases line up with TRBD2. CDR3 size: 15 residues. Germline trimming cut 6 bases from V and 4 bases from J; bases unmatched to any gene: 7. Germline assignment: CDR1 SNHLY and CDR2 FYNNEI. This CDR3 is CASRGGLVTTGELFF. DNA of the CDR3: TGTGCCAGCAGGGGGGGACTAGTGACCACCGGGGAGCTGTTTTTT.

The rearrangement uses TRBV7-8 and TRBJ2-5, with D possibly being TRBD2 (6 bases). This CDR3 region has 13 residues. Germline V gene sequence: CDR1 SGHVS, CDR2 FQNEAQ. V was trimmed by 5 bases and J by 4 bases, leaving 11 bases between them. CDR3 residues: CASSAGPTETQYF. The CDR3 DNA sequence: TGTGCCAGCAGCGCGGGACCCACAGAGACCCAGTACTTC.

CDR3 sequence reads: CASSLVSGQGIGSYTF. The CDR3 nucleotides are TGCGCCAGCAGCTTGGTCTCGGGACAGGGGATCGGTAGCTACACCTTC. The V and J genes are TRBV5-1 and TRBJ1-2; TRBD1 matches at 10 bases. With 0 bases clipped from V and 9 bases from J, the junction kept 11 bases outside the gene matches. Germline V gene data show CDR1 as SGHRS and CDR2 as YFSETQ. The CDR3 length is 16 residues.

The chain couples TRBV9 to TRBJ2-5; D gene unclear. Trimming took off 1 base at V and 5 bases at J, with 9 bases between the two ends. CDR1 is SGDLS and CDR2 is YYNGEE in the germline V gene. The CDR3 loop spans 13 amino acids. The CDR3, as DNA: TGTGCCAGCAGCGTAACCCCCCGGGAGACCCAGTACTTC. This encodes CASSVTPRETQYF.

This clone was counted a single time. The rearrangement links TRBV7-3 to TRBJ1-1; no clear D gene. Trimming removed 4 bases from V and 0 bases from J, with 6 bases in between. Germline V gene data show CDR1 as SGHTA and CDR2 as FQGTGA. This CDR3 spans 13 amino acids. The DNA of the CDR3 is TGTGCCAGCAGCTCCGAGCTGAACACTGAAGCTTTCTTT. Translated: CASSSELNTEAFF. The whole variable domain, filled in from reference TRBV7-3 and TRBJ1-1, reads GAGVSQTPSNKVTEKGKYVELRCDPISGHTALYWYRQSLGQGPEFLIYFQGTGAADDSGLPNDRFFAVRPEGSVSTLKIQRTERGDSAVYLCASSSELNTEAFFGQGTRLTVV.

The chain uses TRBV6-5 and TRBJ1-3; TRBD1 is a possible D gene (5 bases). Deletions cut 2 bases from V and 1 base from J, with 12 bases between. The CDR3 spans 16 residues. Germline V gene lookup returns CDR1 MNHEY and CDR2 SVGAGI. CDR3 loop: CASSYSPGPSGNTIYF. The CDR3 DNA is TGTGCCAGCAGTTACAGTCCAGGGCCATCTGGAAACACCATATATTTT.

This clone appeared once. V usage is TRBV5-1 and J usage is TRBJ1-1; 7 bases line up with TRBD1. The CDR3 extends over 16 amino acids. The J segment lost 1 base and the V segment lost 0 bases, leaving 6 bases of the junction unmatched. Germline loops: CDR1 SGHRS, CDR2 YFSETQ. The CDR3 is CASSLGEQGRNTEAFF. The CDR3 DNA is TGCGCCAGCAGCTTGGGGGAACAGGGGCGGAACACTGAAGCTTTCTTT. The full variable domain, in which reference TRBV5-1 and TRBJ1-1 provide the parts outside the CDR3, is KAGVTQTPRYLIKTRGQQVTLSCSPISGHRSVSWYQQTPGQGLQFLFEYFSETQRNKGNFPGRFSGRQFSNSRSEMNVSTLELGDSALYLCASSLGEQGRNTEAFFGQGTRLTVV.

J is TRBJ1-2 and V is TRBV15; 11 positions agree with TRBD1. Unmatched junction bases numbered 5, after V lost 0 bases and J lost 8 bases. Germline V gene sequence: CDR1 LNHNV, CDR2 YYDKDF (reference sequence). The CDR3 length is 15 residues. The CDR3 DNA is TGTGCCACCAGCAGAGATCGGGGACAGGGGGAGGGCTACACCTTC. As protein: CATSRDRGQGEGYTF.

The V call is TRBV5-1, the J call TRBJ2-7; the match to TRBD2 covers 8 bases. The CDR3 runs to 15 residues. CDR1 and CDR2 from the germline V gene are SGHRS and YFSETQ. Germline trimming cut 0 bases from V and 4 bases from J; bases unmatched to any gene: 6. The CDR3 region has the DNA TGCGCCAGCAGCTTGGACGGGGGGGCCAGTTACGAGCAGTACTTC. Amino acids: CASSLDGGASYEQYF.

V gene TRBV5-1 combines with J gene TRBJ1-6, with TRBD1 matching 8 bases. The CDR3 loop spans 14 amino acids. CDR1 is SGHRS and CDR2 is YFSETQ in the germline V gene. Trimming removed 4 bases from V and 10 bases from J; junction bases left unmatched: 7. Here the CDR3 DNA reads TGCGCCAGCAGCACGGACAGGGACCTCTCACCCCTCCACTTT. Translated: CASSTDRDLSPLHF.

V and J are TRBV10-1 and TRBJ2-7; no clear D gene. This CDR3 is 11 amino acids long. Per germline, CDR1 WNHNN and CDR2 SYGVQD (reference sequence). V lost 4 bases to trimming and J lost 7 bases, with 8 bases between them. Here the CDR3 reads CASSGAREQYF. The CDR3 DNA is TGCGCCAGCAGTGGAGCCCGGGAGCAGTACTTC.

Only a few counts were recorded for this clone. The rearrangement uses TRBV10-3 and TRBJ1-2; the D is unclear. Trimming cost V 11 bases and J 3 bases, with 16 bases left between them. CDR1 is ENHRY and CDR2 is SYGVKD in the germline V gene. There are 13 residues in the CDR3. The DNA of the CDR3 is TGTGCCTCGACGAGAGGATCGGACTATGGCTACACCTTC. This sequence encodes CASTRGSDYGYTF.

This clone turned up a few times. The chain recombines TRBV19 with TRBJ1-5; 7 bases align to TRBD1. Germline V gene sequence: CDR1 LNHDA, CDR2 SQIVND (reference sequence). The CDR3 extends over 15 amino acids. With 6 bases clipped from V and 0 bases from J, the junction kept 5 bases outside the gene matches. The CDR3 DNA sequence: TGTGCCAGTAGCTCCGGGACAGCTAGCAATCAGCCCCAGCATTTT. It codes for CASSSGTASNQPQHF.

The V and J genes are TRBV5-1 and TRBJ2-5; weak D call: TRBD2 (5 bases). The CDR3 is 13 residues long. In germline, CDR1 is SGHRS, CDR2 YFSETQ. Trimming took off 0 bases at V and 5 bases at J, with 8 bases between the two ends. CDR3 loop: CASSLEPGETQYF. The DNA of the CDR3 is TGCGCCAGCAGCTTGGAGCCGGGGGAGACCCAGTACTTC.

This chain uses TRBV7-3 with TRBJ2-7; 7 bases line up with TRBD2. The trim removed 5 bases at V and 2 bases at J, leaving 9 bases unmatched. The CDR3 length is 15 residues. In germline, CDR1 is SGHTA, CDR2 FQGTGA. As DNA, the CDR3 is TGTGCCAGCAGCCCCCAGGGTAGCGGGCCCTACGAGCAGTACTTC. Translated: CASSPQGSGPYEQYF.

The gene calls are TRBV5-1 and TRBJ2-3; D may be TRBD2 (8 bases). V was pared by 5 bases and J by 0 bases, with 16 bases between. Per germline, CDR1 SGHRS and CDR2 YFSETQ. The CDR3 has 16 amino acids. Here the CDR3 DNA reads TGCGCCAGCAGTCCGGGAGGGGGCGGAAGCACAGATACGCAGTATTTT. It yields the protein CASSPGGGGSTDTQYF.

This sequence joins TRBV4-1 and TRBJ1-4; D perhaps matches TRBD1 (6 bases). Germline V gives CDR1 MGHRA, CDR2 YSYEKL. The CDR3 extends over 17 amino acids. The germline V and J ends were trimmed by 1 base and 5 bases, with 17 bases remaining between them. The CDR3 reads CASSQVGQGLRNEKLFF. Written as DNA, the CDR3 is TGCGCCAGCAGCCAAGTGGGGCAGGGGCTACGAAATGAAAAACTGTTTTTT.

The chain recombines TRBV5-1 with TRBJ1-2, with a weak D call TRBD1 (6 bases). V was cut by 4 bases and J by 4 bases, with 14 bases left in between. The germline V gene has CDR1 SGHRS and CDR2 YFSETQ. The CDR3 contains 14 residues. Written as DNA, the CDR3 is TGCGCCAGCAGCGATCCAGGGGCTGGCTATGGCTACACCTTC. Its protein product is CASSDPGAGYGYTF. The full variable domain, its missing parts supplied by reference TRBV5-1 and TRBJ1-2, is KAGVTQTPRYLIKTRGQQVTLSCSPISGHRSVSWYQQTPGQGLQFLFEYFSETQRNKGNFPGRFSGRQFSNSRSEMNVSTLELGDSALYLCASSDPGAGYGYTFGSGTRLTVV.